The rows below give T cell receptor beta chains drawn from one sample of a study of T cells in Graves' hyperthyroidism and ophthalmopathy. TCRdb recomputed calls from the multiplex PCR reads with MiXCR, one row per CDR3 protein. The sample has 500,000 to 650,000 distinct CDR3 sequences, just under 20% seen once. Sequencing was carried out using blood. The receptor set was obtained from a man in his forties with Graves' ophthalmopathy. Each CDR3 is given with its conserved first and last residue. The order of the fields is V gene, clone size, CDR3 protein. Clone size appears in some rows only: once, few, many, or a class for an expanded clone.

v_call: TRBV4-2
clone_size: many
cdr3_aa: CASSQGAGGPTYEQYF

v_call: TRBV7-3
clone_size: few
cdr3_aa: CASSIAPGVHEQYF

v_call: TRBV6-2/TRBV6-3
clone_size: .
cdr3_aa: CASSYSIGVRGDEKLFF

v_call: TRBV6-1
clone_size: .
cdr3_aa: CASSFRQGPYNEQFF

v_call: TRBV4-1
clone_size: .
cdr3_aa: CASSQVVKRGAAPRSTDTQYF

v_call: TRBV29-1
clone_size: .
cdr3_aa: CSVGGGRDGYTF

v_call: TRBV7-9
clone_size: .
cdr3_aa: CASSPTGTVYEQYF

v_call: TRBV6-2/TRBV6-3
clone_size: .
cdr3_aa: CASSSIWREENIQYF

v_call: TRBV5-1
clone_size: few
cdr3_aa: CASSLRASSYQGDTQYF

v_call: TRBV20-1
clone_size: many
cdr3_aa: CSARDLGVVAGANVLTF

v_call: TRBV2
clone_size: .
cdr3_aa: CASTWTGSNYGYTF

v_call: TRBV2
clone_size: many
cdr3_aa: CAGRAGSNEQFF

v_call: TRBV20-1
clone_size: many
cdr3_aa: CSPISLGGGVGELFF

v_call: TRBV11-3
clone_size: few
cdr3_aa: CASSSRLAGDLDYEQYF

v_call: TRBV5-1
clone_size: .
cdr3_aa: CASSKGQGNTEAFF

v_call: TRBV5-1
clone_size: .
cdr3_aa: CASSLASRRGSYNEQFF

v_call: TRBV28
clone_size: many
cdr3_aa: CASSFPTGMTYGYTF

v_call: TRBV11-3
clone_size: many
cdr3_aa: CASSLDATAWEMNTEAFF

v_call: TRBV6-1
clone_size: .
cdr3_aa: CASRLASGSYNEQFF

v_call: TRBV20-1
clone_size: few
cdr3_aa: CSASRDRGSANEKLFF

v_call: TRBV27
clone_size: many
cdr3_aa: CASSLLSGNTEAFF

v_call: TRBV28
clone_size: .
cdr3_aa: CASSSRRLSSYNSPLHF

v_call: TRBV6-5
clone_size: few
cdr3_aa: CASSYVPGTGVPNTEAFF

v_call: TRBV6-1
clone_size: .
cdr3_aa: CASSSRTDPGNTIYF

v_call: TRBV6-2/TRBV6-3
clone_size: many
cdr3_aa: CASSELTNYGYTF

v_call: TRBV7-9
clone_size: .
cdr3_aa: CASSSNQMSNQPQHF

v_call: TRBV30
clone_size: many
cdr3_aa: CAWLETGTEAFF

v_call: TRBV6-1
clone_size: many
cdr3_aa: CASSVLRRSGTDTQYF

v_call: TRBV6-4
clone_size: once
cdr3_aa: CASSDSANSAANVLTF

v_call: TRBV3-1
clone_size: many
cdr3_aa: CASSQHYRDSGTDTQYF

v_call: TRBV5-6
clone_size: .
cdr3_aa: CASSLTQGIGEKLFF

v_call: TRBV27
clone_size: many
cdr3_aa: CGTAPGTGYGYTF

v_call: TRBV20-1
clone_size: few
cdr3_aa: CSASSRDGNYNEQFF